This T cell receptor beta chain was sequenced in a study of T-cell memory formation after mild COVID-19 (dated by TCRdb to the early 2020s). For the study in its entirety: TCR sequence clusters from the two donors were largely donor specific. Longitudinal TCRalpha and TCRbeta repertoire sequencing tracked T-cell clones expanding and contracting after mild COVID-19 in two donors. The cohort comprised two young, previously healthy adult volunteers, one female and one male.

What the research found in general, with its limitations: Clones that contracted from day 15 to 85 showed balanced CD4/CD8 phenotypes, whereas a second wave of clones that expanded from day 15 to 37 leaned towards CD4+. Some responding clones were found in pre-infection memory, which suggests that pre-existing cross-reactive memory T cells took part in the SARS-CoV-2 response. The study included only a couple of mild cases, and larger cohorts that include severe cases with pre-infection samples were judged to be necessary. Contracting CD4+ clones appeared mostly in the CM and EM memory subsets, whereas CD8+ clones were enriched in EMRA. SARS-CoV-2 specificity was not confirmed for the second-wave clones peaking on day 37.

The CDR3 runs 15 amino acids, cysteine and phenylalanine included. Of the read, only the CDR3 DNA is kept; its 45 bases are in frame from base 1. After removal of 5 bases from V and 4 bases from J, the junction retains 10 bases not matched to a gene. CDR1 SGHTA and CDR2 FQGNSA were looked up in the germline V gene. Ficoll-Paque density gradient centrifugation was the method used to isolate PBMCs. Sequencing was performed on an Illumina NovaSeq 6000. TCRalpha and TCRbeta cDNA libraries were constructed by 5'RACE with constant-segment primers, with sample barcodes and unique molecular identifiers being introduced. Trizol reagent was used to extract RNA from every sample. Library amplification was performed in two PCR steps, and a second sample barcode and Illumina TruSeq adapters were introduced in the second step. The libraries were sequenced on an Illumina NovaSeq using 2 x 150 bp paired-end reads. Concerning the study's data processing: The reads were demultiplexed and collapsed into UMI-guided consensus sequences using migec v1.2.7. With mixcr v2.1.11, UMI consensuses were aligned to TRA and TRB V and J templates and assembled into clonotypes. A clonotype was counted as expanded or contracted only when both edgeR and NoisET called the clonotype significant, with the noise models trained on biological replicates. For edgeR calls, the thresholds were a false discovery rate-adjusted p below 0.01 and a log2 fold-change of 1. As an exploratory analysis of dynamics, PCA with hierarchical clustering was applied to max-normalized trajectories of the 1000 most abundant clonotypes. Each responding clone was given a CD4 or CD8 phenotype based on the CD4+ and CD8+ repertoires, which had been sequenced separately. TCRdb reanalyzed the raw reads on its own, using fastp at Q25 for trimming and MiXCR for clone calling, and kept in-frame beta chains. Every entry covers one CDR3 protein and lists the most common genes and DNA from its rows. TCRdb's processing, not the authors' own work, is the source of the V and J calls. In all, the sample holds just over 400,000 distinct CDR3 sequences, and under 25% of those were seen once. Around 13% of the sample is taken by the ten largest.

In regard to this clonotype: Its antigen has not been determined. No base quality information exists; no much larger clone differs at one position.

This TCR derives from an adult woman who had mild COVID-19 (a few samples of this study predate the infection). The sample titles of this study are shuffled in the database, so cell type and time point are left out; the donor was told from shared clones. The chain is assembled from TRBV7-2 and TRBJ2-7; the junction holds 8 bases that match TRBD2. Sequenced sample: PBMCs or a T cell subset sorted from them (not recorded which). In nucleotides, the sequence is TGTGCCAGCAGCGATCCGGGACTAGTGAAATACGAGCAGTACTTC. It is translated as CASSDPGLVKYEQYF.